These 9 T cell receptor beta chains originate from one sample sequenced in a study of T-cell memory formation after mild COVID-19. TCRdb re-called the 5' RACE reads through MiXCR, storing one row per CDR3 protein. The sample includes fewer than 250,000 distinct CDR3 sequences, 27% seen only once; the top ten take 10% to 12%. Sequenced: PBMCs or a T cell subset sorted from them (not recorded which). The source of these receptors is an adult woman who had mild COVID-19 (a few samples of this study predate the infection). Cell type and time point are not known.

The V and J genes are TRBV5-4 and TRBJ2-4; a weak D match, TRBD2 (5 bases). CDR3 size: 13 residues. CDR1 SGHNT and CDR2 YYREEE come from the germline V gene (reference sequence). V was trimmed by 0 bases and J by 8 bases, leaving 9 bases between them. The CDR3 loop reads CASSLGGWDIQYF. DNA of the CDR3: TGTGCCAGCAGCTTGGGCGGGTGGGACATTCAGTACTTC.

This chain connects TRBV9 to TRBJ2-3; D perhaps matches TRBD2 (7 bases). Germline CDR1 and CDR2: SGDLS and YYNGEE. There are 16 residues in the CDR3. V was cut by 4 bases and J by 1 base, with 16 bases left in between. The CDR3 region has the DNA TGTGCCAGCAGCCTGACCCCGGGGGGCCGCACAGATACGCAGTATTTT. Translating it yields CASSLTPGGRTDTQYF. Looking up the rest from reference TRBV9 and TRBJ2-3 gives the full variable domain: DSGVTQTPKHLITATGQRVTLRCSPRSGDLSVYWYQQSLDQGLQFLIQYYNGEERAKGNILERFSAQQFPDLHSELNLSSLELGDSALYFCASSLTPGGRTDTQYFGPGTRLTVL.

This chain uses TRBV19 with TRBJ1-2, with a possible D match to TRBD1 (6 bases). The CDR3 extends over 16 amino acids. Trimming stripped 6 bases from V and 4 bases from J, with 21 bases between. Germline values: CDR1 LNHDA, CDR2 SQIVND (reference sequence). CDR3 in amino acids: CASSRAQGRLIYGYTF. CDR3 DNA sequence: TGTGCCAGTAGCCGGGCACAGGGTAGGCTAATCTATGGCTACACCTTC.

This clonotype has more than one count but fewer than ten. The chain carries TRBV25-1 and TRBJ1-2; D unclear. This CDR3 contains 13 residues. The germline V gene encodes CDR1 MGHDK and CDR2 SYGVNS. The V and J ends lost 4 bases and 8 bases respectively, with 14 bases between them. This chain's CDR3 is CASSVDLFRGYTF. The CDR3 DNA reads TGTGCCAGCAGTGTCGATCTATTCCGCGGCTACACCTTC.

A few counts support this clonotype. J is TRBJ1-2 and V is TRBV29-1, with D uncertain. The CDR3 runs 12 residues. The ends were cut back, 6 bases at V and 4 bases at J, with 12 bases in the middle. Germline V gene lookup returns CDR1 SQVTM and CDR2 ANQGSEA. This chain's CDR3 is CSVSKGSYGYTF. In DNA form, the CDR3 reads TGCAGCGTGTCCAAGGGTAGCTATGGCTACACCTTC. The full variable domain, with the rest looked up from reference TRBV29-1 and TRBJ1-2, is SAVISQKPSRDICQRGTSLTIQCQVDSQVTMMFWYRQQPGQSLTLIATANQGSEATYESGFVIDKFPISRPNLTFSTLTVSNMSPEDSSIYLCSVSKGSYGYTFGSGTRLTVV.

This clonotype was recorded at least ten times. The rearrangement uses TRBV5-5 and TRBJ1-5; tentatively, D is TRBD1 (5 bases). This CDR3 is built from 15 residues. With 2 bases removed from V and 9 bases from J, the gap between germline ends came to 18 bases. Germline CDR1 reads SGHKS; CDR2 reads YYEKEE (reference sequence). The CDR3 spells CASSLYRDSPRPQHF. The CDR3 DNA reads TGTGCCAGCAGCTTATACCGGGACTCCCCCAGGCCCCAGCATTTT.

This clonotype was detected a few times. The chain links TRBV9 to TRBJ2-2; D uncertain. Trimming shortened V by 0 bases and J by 1 base, and 1 base separated the two germline ends. The germline CDR1 and CDR2 sequences are SGDLS and YYNGEE. This CDR3 comprises 13 residues. The CDR3 protein is CASSVGNTGELFF. In DNA form, the CDR3 reads TGTGCCAGCAGCGTAGGGAACACCGGGGAGCTGTTTTTT.

The V call is TRBV30, the J call TRBJ2-7; the match to TRBD1 covers 8 bases. V lost 6 bases to trimming and J lost 4 bases; unmatched junction nucleotides: 8. The CDR3 has 13 residues. Germline V lookup: CDR1 GTSNPN, CDR2 SVGIG (reference sequence). DNA for the CDR3: TGTGCCTGTTACCGACAGGGGAGTTACGAGCAGTACTTC. Translating gives CACYRQGSYEQYF.

The table lists this clonotype with a few counts. This chain connects TRBV24-1 to TRBJ2-5, with 7 bases identical to TRBD2. This CDR3 is 12 amino acids long. CDR1 KGHDR and CDR2 SFDVKD come from the germline V gene. The V and J ends lost 7 bases and 7 bases, in that order; junction bases with no gene match: 5. The CDR3 sequence: CATSLAEGTQYF. CDR3 in DNA: TGTGCCACCAGCCTAGCGGAAGGGACCCAGTACTTC.